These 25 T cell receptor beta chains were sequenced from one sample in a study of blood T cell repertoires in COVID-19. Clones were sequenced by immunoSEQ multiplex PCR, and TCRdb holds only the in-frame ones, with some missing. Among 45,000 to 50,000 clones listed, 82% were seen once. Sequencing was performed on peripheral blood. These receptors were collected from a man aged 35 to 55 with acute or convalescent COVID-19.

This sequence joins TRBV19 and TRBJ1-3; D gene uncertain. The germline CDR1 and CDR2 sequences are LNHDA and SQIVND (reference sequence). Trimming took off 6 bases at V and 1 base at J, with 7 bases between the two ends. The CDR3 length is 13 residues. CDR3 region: CASRPRSGNTIYF. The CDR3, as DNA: TGTGCCAGTAGGCCGCGATCTGGAAACACCATATATTTT.

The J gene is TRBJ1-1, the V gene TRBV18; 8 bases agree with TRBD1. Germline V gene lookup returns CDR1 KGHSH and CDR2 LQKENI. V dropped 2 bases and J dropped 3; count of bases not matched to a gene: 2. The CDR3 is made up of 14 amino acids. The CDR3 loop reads CASSPTQGDTEAFF. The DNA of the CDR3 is TGTGCCAGCTCACCAACACAGGGGGACACTGAAGCTTTCTTT.

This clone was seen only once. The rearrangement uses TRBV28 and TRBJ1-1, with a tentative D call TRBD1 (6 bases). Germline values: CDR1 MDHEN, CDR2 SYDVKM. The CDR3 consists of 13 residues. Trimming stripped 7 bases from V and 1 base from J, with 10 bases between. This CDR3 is CASKGEGNTEAFF. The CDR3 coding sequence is TGTGCCAGCAAGGGGGAGGGGAACACTGAAGCTTTCTTT.

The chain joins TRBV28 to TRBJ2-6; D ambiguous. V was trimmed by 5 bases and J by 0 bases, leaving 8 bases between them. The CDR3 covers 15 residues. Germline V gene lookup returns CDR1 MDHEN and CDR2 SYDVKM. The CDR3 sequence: CASSPTTSGANVLTF. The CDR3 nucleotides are TGTGCCAGCAGTCCTACTACCTCTGGGGCCAACGTCCTGACTTTC.

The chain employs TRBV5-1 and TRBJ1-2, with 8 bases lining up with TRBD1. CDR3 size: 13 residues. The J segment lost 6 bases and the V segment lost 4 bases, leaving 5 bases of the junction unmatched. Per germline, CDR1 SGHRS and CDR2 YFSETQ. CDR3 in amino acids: CASSPQGGDGYTF. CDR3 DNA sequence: TGCGCCAGCAGCCCACAGGGGGGAGATGGCTACACCTTC.

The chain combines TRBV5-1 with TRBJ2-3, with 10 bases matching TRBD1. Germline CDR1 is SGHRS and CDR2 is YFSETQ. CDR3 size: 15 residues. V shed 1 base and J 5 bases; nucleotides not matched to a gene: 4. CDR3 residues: CASSLWGTGEDTQYF. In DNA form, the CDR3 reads TGCGCCAGCAGCTTGTGGGGGACAGGGGAAGATACGCAGTATTTT.

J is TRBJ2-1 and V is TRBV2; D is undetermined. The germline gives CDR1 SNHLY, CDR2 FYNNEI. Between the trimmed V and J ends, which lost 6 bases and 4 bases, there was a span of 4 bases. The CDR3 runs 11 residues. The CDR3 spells CASRTYNEQFF. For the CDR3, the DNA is TGTGCCAGCAGAACATACAATGAGCAGTTCTTC.

CDR3 in amino acids: CASSGGWTQNYGYTF. In nucleotides, the CDR3 is TGTGCCAGCAGTGGGGGCTGGACACAGAACTATGGCTACACCTTC. The chain links TRBV2 to TRBJ1-2; D perhaps matches TRBD1 (5 bases). The CDR3 runs 15 residues. Trimming cost V 4 bases and J 2 bases, with 14 bases left between them. Germline lookup yields CDR1 SNHLY and CDR2 FYNNEI. Full variable domain (remainder filled in from reference TRBV2 and TRBJ1-2): EPEVTQTPSHQVTQMGQEVILRCVPISNHLYFYWYRQILGQKVEFLVSFYNNEISEKSEIFDDQFSVERPDGSNFTLKIRSTKLEDSAMYFCASSGGWTQNYGYTFGSGTRLTVV.

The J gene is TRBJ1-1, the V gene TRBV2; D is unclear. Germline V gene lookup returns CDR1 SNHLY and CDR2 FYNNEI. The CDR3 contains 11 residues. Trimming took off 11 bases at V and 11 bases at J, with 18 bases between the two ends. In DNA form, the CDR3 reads TGTGCCTCCCTAGGAGGCGTGAACGCTTTCTTT. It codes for CASLGGVNAFF.

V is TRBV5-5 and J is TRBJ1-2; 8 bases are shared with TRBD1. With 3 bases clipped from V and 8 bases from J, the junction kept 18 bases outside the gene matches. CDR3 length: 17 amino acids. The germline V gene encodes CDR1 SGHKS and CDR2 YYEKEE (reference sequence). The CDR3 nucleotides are TGTGCCAGCAGCTCGGGGACAGGTCAGAGTTCTAGTCGGGGCTACACCTTC. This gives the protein CASSSGTGQSSSRGYTF.

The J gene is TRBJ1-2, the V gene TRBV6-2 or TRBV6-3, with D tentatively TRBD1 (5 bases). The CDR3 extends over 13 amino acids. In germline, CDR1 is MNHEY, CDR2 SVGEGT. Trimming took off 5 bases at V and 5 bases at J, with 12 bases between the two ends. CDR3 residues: CASSRPAGYGYTF. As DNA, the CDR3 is TGTGCCAGCAGTCGCCCCGCAGGGTATGGCTACACCTTC.

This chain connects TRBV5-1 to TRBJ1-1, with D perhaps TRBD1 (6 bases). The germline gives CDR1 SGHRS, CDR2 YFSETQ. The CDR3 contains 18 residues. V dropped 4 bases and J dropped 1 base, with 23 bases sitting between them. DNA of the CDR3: TGCGCCAGCAGCCTTGGGGTAACAGGGAGAGGGTCGAACACTGAAGCTTTCTTT. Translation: CASSLGVTGRGSNTEAFF.

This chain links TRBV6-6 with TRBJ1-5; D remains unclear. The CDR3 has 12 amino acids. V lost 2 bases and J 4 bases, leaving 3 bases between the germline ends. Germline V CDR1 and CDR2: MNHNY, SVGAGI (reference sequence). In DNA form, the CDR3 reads TGTGCCAGCAGTTACCAAAATCAGCCCCAGCATTTT. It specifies CASSYQNQPQHF.

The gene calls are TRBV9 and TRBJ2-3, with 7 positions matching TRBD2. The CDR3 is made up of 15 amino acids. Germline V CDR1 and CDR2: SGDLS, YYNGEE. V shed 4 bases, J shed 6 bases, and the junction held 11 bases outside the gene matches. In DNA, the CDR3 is TGTGCCAGCAGCCCACCGGGACTACCTGGGGATACGCAGTATTTT. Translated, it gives CASSPPGLPGDTQYF.

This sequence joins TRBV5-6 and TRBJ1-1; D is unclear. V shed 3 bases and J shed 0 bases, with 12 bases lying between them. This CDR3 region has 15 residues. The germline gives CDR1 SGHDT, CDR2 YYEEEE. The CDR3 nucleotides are TGTGCCAGCAGCTACTCATTAGTCGTGAACACTGAAGCTTTCTTT. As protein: CASSYSLVVNTEAFF.

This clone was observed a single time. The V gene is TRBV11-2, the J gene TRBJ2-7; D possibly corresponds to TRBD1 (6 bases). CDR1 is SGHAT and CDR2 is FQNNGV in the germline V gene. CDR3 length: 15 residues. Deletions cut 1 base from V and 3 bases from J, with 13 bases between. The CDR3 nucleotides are TGTGCCAGCAGCTTAGTGCCAGGGGAATTCTACGAGCAGTACTTC. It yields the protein CASSLVPGEFYEQYF.

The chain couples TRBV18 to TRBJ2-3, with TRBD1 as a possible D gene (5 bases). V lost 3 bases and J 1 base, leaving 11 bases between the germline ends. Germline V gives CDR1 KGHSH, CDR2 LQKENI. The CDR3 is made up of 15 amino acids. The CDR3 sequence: CASSPDSPRTDTQYF. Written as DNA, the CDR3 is TGTGCCAGCTCACCCGACAGCCCCCGCACAGATACGCAGTATTTT.

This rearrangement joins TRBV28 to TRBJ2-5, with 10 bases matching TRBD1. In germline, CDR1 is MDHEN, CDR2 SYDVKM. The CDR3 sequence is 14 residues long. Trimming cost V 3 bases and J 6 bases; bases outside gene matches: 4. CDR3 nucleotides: TGTGCCAGCAGTTTCCTGGGACAGGGGAAGACCCAGTACTTC. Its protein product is CASSFLGQGKTQYF.

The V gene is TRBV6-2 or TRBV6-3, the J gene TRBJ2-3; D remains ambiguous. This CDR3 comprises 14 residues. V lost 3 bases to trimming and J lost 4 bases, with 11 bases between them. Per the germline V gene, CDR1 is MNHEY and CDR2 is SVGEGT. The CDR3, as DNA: TGTGCCAGCAGTTATGAAGGAGCGTCAGATACGCAGTATTTT. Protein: CASSYEGASDTQYF.

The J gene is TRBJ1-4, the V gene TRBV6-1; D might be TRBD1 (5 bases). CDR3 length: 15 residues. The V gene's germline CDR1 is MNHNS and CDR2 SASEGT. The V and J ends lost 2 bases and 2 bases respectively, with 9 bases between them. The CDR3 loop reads CASSETTGTNEKLFF. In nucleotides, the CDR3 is TGTGCCAGCAGTGAAACTACAGGCACTAATGAAAAACTGTTTTTT.

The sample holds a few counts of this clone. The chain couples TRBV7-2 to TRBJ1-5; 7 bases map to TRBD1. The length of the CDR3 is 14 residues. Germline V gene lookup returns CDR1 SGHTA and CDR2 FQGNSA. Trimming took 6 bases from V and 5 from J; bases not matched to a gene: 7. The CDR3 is CASSFRQGDQPQHF. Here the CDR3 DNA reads TGTGCCAGCAGTTTCCGACAGGGCGATCAGCCCCAGCATTTT.

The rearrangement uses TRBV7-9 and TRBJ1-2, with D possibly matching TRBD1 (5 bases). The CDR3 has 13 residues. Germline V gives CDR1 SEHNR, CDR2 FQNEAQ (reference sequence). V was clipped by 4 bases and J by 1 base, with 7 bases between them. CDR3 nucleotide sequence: TGTGCCAGCAGCTGGGGGGATAACTATGGCTACACCTTC. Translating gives CASSWGDNYGYTF.

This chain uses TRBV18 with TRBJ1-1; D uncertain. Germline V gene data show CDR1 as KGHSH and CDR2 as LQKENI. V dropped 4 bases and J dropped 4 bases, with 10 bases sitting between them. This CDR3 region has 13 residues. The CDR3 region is CASSLGMGTEAFF. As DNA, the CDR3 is TGTGCCAGCTCACTCGGGATGGGCACTGAAGCTTTCTTT.

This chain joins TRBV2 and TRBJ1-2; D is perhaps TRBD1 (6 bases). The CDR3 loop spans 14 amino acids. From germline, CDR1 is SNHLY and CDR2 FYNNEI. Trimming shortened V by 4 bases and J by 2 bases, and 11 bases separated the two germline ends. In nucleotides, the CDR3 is TGTGCCAGCAGTGCCGGGGGGCGGAACTATGGCTACACCTTC. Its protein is CASSAGGRNYGYTF.

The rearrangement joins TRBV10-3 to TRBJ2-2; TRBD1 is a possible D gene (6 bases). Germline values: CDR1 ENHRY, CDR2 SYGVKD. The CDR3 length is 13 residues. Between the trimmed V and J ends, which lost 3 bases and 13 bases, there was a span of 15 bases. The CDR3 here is CAISERDTRGLFF. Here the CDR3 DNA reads TGTGCCATCAGTGAACGGGACACCCGGGGGCTGTTTTTT.